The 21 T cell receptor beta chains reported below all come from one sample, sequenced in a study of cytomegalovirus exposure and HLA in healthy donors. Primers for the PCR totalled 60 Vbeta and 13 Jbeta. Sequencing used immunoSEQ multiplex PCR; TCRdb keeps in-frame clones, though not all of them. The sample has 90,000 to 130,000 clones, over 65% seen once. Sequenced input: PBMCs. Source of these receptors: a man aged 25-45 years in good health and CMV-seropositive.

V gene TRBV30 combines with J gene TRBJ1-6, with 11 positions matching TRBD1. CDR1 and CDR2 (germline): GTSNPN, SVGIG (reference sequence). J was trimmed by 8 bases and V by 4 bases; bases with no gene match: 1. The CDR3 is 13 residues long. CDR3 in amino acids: CAWTGQGDSPLHF. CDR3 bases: TGTGCCTGGACGGGACAGGGGGATTCACCCCTCCACTTT. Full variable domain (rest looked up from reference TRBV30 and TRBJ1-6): SQTIHQWPATLVQPVGSPLSLECTVEGTSNPNLYWYRQAAGRGLQLLFYSVGIGQISSEVPQNLSASRPQDRQFILSSKKLLLSDSGFYLCAWTGQGDSPLHFGNGTRLTVT.

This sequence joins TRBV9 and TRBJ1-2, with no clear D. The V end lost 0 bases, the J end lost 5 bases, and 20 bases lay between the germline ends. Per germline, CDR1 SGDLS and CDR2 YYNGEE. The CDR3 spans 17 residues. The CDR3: CASSVGMRALDKYGYTF. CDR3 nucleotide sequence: TGTGCCAGCAGCGTAGGGATGCGGGCGCTCGATAAGTATGGCTACACCTTC.

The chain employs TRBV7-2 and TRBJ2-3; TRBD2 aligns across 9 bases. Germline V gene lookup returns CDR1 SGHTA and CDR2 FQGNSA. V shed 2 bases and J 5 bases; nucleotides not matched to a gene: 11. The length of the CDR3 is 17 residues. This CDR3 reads CASSLMGLGGGGDTQYF. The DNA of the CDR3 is TGTGCCAGCAGCTTAATGGGTCTTGGCGGGGGGGGAGATACGCAGTATTTT.

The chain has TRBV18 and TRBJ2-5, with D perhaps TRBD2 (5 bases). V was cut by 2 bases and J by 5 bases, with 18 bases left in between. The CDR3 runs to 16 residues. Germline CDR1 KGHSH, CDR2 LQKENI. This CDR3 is CASSPSSLASQETQYF. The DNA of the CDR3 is TGTGCCAGCTCACCAAGTAGCCTAGCTAGCCAGGAGACCCAGTACTTC.

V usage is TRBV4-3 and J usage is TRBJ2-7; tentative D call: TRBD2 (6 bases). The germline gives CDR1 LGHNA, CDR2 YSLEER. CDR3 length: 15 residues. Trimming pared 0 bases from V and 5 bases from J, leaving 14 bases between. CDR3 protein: CASSQDRRGIHEQYF. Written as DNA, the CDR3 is TGCGCCAGCAGCCAAGATCGGAGGGGTATCCACGAGCAGTACTTC.

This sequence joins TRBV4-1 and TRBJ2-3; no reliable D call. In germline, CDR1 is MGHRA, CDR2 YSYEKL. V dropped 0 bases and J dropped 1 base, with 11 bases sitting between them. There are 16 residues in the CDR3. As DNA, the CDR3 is TGCGCCAGCAGCCAAGAGCCTAGTGATCGCACAGATACGCAGTATTTT. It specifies CASSQEPSDRTDTQYF.

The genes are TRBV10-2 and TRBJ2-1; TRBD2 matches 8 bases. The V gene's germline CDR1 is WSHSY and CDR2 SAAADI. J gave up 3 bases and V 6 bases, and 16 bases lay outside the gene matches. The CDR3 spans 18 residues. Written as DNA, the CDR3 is TGCGCCAGCAGAGATGGGCCCCTTAGCGGGGAAAACTACAATGAGCAGTTCTTC. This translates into CASRDGPLSGENYNEQFF.

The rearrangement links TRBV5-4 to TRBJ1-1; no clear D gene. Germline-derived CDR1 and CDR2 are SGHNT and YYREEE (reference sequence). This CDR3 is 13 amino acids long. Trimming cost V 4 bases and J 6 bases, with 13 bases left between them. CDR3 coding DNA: TGTGCCAGCAGCCCACCTTCTCGGTCTGAAGCTTTCTTT. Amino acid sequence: CASSPPSRSEAFF.

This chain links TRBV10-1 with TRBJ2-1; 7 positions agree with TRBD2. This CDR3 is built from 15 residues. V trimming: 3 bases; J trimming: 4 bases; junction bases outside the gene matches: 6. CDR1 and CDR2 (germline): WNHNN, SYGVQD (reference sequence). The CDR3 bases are TGCGCCAGCAGTGAAAGAAGCGGGGCGTACAATGAGCAGTTCTTC. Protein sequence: CASSERSGAYNEQFF.

The CDR3, as DNA: TGTGCCAGCAGTTATAAACGGGGGGGGCACAGTGAGCAGTTCTTC. Translated: CASSYKRGGHSEQFF. The chain employs TRBV6-5 and TRBJ2-1; 8 bases agree with TRBD2. The CDR3 length is 15 residues. Germline CDR1 MNHEY, CDR2 SVGAGI. The V and J ends lost 3 bases and 9 bases, in that order; junction bases with no gene match: 10.

CDR3 residues: CAIRPDRAGEQYF. CDR3 nucleotides: TGTGCCATCAGGCCCGACAGGGCGGGCGAGCAGTACTTC. The chain is built from TRBV10-3 and TRBJ2-7; 7 bases map to TRBD1. There are 13 residues in the CDR3. With 6 bases clipped from V and 6 bases from J, the junction kept 8 bases outside the gene matches. Looked up from germline, CDR1 is ENHRY and CDR2 is SYGVKD.

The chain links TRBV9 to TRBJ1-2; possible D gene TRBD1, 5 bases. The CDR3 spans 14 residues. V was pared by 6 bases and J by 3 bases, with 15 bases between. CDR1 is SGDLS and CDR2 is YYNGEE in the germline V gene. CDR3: CASTPGWGDYGYTF. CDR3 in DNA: TGTGCCAGCACGCCAGGGTGGGGGGACTATGGCTACACCTTC.

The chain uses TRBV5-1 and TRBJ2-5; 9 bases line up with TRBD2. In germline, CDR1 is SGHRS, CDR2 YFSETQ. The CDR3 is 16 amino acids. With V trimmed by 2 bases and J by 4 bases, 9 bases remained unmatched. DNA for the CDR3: TGCGCCAGCAGCTTAGGAGCGGGGGGTTACGGAGAGACCCAGTACTTC. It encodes CASSLGAGGYGETQYF.

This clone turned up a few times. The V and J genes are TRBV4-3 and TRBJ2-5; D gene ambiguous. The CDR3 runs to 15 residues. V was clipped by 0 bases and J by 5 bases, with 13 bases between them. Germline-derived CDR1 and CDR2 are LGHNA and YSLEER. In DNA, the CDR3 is TGCGCCAGCAGCCAAGAGTCACTAACGCTGGAGACCCAGTACTTC. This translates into CASSQESLTLETQYF.

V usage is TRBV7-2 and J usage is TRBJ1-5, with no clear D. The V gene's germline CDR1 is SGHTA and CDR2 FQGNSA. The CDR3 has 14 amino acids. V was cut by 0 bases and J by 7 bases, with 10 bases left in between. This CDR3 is CASSLAPTTQPQHF. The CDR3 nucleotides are TGTGCCAGCAGCTTAGCCCCGACAACCCAGCCCCAGCATTTT.

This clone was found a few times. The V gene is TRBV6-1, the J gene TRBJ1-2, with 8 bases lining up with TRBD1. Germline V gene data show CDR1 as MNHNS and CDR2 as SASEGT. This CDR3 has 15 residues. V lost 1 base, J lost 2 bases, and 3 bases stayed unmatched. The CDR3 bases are TGTGCCAGCAGTGAAGGACAGGGGAACAACTATGGCTACACCTTC. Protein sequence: CASSEGQGNNYGYTF.

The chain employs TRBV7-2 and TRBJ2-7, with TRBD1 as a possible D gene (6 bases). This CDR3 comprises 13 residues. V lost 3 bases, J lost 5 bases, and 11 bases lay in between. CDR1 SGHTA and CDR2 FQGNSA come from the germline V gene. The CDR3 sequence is CASSFMAGDEQYF. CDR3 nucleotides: TGTGCCAGCAGCTTCATGGCAGGGGACGAGCAGTACTTC.

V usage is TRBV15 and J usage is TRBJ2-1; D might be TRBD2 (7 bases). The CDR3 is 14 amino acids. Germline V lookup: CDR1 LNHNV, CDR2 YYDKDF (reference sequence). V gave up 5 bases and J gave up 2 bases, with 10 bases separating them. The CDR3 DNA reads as TGTGCCACCAGCCGGGGGGCGGCCTACAATGAGCAGTTCTTC. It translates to CATSRGAAYNEQFF.

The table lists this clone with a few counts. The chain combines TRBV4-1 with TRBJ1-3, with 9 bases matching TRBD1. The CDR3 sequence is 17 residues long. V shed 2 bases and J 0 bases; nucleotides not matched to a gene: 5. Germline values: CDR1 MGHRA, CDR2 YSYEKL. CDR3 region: CASSQPSGQGSGNTIYF. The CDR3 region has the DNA TGCGCCAGCAGCCAACCCTCGGGACAGGGCTCTGGAAACACCATATATTTT.

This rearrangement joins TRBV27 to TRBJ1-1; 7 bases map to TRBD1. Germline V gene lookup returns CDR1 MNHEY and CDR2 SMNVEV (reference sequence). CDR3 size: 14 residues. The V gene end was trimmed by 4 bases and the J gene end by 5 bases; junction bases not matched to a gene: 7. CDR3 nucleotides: TGTGCCAGCAGTTACGAGGGGGCGAATACTGAAGCTTTCTTT. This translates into CASSYEGANTEAFF.

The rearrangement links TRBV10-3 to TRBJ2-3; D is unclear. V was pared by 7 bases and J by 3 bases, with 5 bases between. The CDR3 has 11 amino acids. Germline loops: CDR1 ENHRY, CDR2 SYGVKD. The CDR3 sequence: CAIKETDTQYF. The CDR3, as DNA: TGTGCCATCAAGGAGACAGATACGCAGTATTTT.